This T cell receptor (beta chain) came from a study of cytomegalovirus exposure and HLA in healthy donors. To note about this clone: Its target is not known.

Germline V gene data show CDR1 as MGHDK and CDR2 as SYGVNS. V lost 4 bases to trimming and J lost 4 bases; unmatched junction nucleotides: 8. This CDR3 is 15 amino acids long. Amplification used 60 Vbeta primers and 13 Jbeta primers. Using immunoSEQ multiplex PCR, the repertoire was profiled, and TCRdb retains in-frame clones only, with some absent. The sample consists of around 150,000 clones, about 80% of them appearing once. Overall study findings and caveats: Most observed TCR sequences were rare, whereas some public TCRs were detected in many donors.

Sequenced: PBMCs. This rearrangement joins TRBV25-1 to TRBJ2-3, with 7 nucleotides matching TRBD2. The origin of this receptor is a man between 18 and 29 years old in good health and CMV-seropositive. CDR3 amino acids: CASSGTSGGADTQYF. The CDR3 bases are TGTGCCAGCAGTGGAACTAGTGGGGGGGCAGATACGCAGTATTTT.